A selection of T cell receptor beta chains follows, all from one sample in a study of cytomegalovirus exposure and HLA in healthy donors. The method was immunoSEQ multiplex PCR; TCRdb's version includes in-frame clones alone and lacks a portion of them. Here the sample spans fewer than 200,000 clones, about 75% being singletons. Sequences were obtained from PBMCs. These receptors were collected from a woman between 50 and 59 years old in good health and CMV-seropositive. The CDR3 runs from the conserved cysteine through the conserved F or W. D genes are given only for firm matches. Only part of the rows carry a size: once, few, many, or a class if the clone is expanded.

CDR3aa: CASSTVPTGSIEAFF; CDR3nt: TGCGCCAGCAGCACCGTACCGACGGGGAGCATTGAAGCTTTCTTT; abundance: .; len: 15; j_gene: TRBJ1-1; d_gene: .; v_gene: TRBV5-1
CDR3aa: CASSLSLSGGNNEQFF; CDR3nt: TGCGCCAGCAGCTTGAGTCTTAGCGGGGGGAACAATGAGCAGTTCTTC; abundance: .; len: 16; j_gene: TRBJ2-1; d_gene: TRBD2; v_gene: TRBV5-1
CDR3aa: CASSPGTGNTGELFF; CDR3nt: TGCGCCAGCAGCCCTGGGACAGGCAACACCGGGGAGCTGTTTTTT; abundance: .; len: 15; j_gene: TRBJ2-2; d_gene: TRBD1; v_gene: TRBV5-1
CDR3aa: CASSRTGTQETQYF; CDR3nt: TGTGCCAGCAGCCGGACAGGGACTCAAGAGACCCAGTACTTC; abundance: .; len: 14; j_gene: TRBJ2-5; d_gene: TRBD1; v_gene: TRBV5-6
CDR3aa: CASRRDRENTIYF; CDR3nt: TGTGCCAGTAGGAGGGACCGGGAGAACACCATATATTTT; abundance: .; len: 13; j_gene: TRBJ1-3; d_gene: .; v_gene: TRBV19
CDR3aa: CASSSPPNNEQFF; CDR3nt: TGTGCCAGCAGCTCCCCCCCAAACAATGAGCAGTTCTTC; abundance: .; len: 13; j_gene: TRBJ2-1; d_gene: .; v_gene: TRBV5-4
CDR3aa: CASSLTGEGVGNEQFF; CDR3nt: TGTGCCAGCAGCTTAACGGGCGAGGGGGTAGGCAATGAGCAGTTCTTC; abundance: .; len: 16; j_gene: TRBJ2-1; d_gene: .; v_gene: TRBV11-2
CDR3aa: CAISGQQGRQNIQYF; CDR3nt: TGTGCCATCAGTGGACAACAGGGACGGCAAAACATTCAGTACTTC; abundance: .; len: 15; j_gene: TRBJ2-4; d_gene: .; v_gene: TRBV10-3
CDR3aa: CASSEQGSGNTIYF; CDR3nt: TGTGCCAGCAGTGAACAGGGCTCTGGAAACACCATATATTTT; abundance: .; len: 14; j_gene: TRBJ1-3; d_gene: .; v_gene: TRBV2
CDR3aa: CASSFGTGSTGELFF; CDR3nt: TGTGCCAGCAGTTTCGGGACAGGGTCCACCGGGGAGCTGTTTTTT; abundance: .; len: 15; j_gene: TRBJ2-2; d_gene: TRBD1; v_gene: TRBV28
CDR3aa: CASSSLGDFRSGANVLTF; CDR3nt: TGTGCCAGCAGCTCACTCGGGGATTTTCGATCTGGGGCCAACGTCCTGACTTTC; abundance: .; len: 18; j_gene: TRBJ2-6; d_gene: .; v_gene: TRBV5-5
CDR3aa: CSVQEGGGGYTF; CDR3nt: TGCAGCGTCCAGGAGGGGGGGGGTGGCTACACCTTC; abundance: .; len: 12; j_gene: TRBJ1-2; d_gene: .; v_gene: TRBV29-1
CDR3aa: CASSPLAVDTQYF; CDR3nt: TGTGCCAGCAGCCCCTTAGCGGTAGATACGCAGTATTTT; abundance: once; len: 13; j_gene: TRBJ2-3; d_gene: .; v_gene: TRBV5-4
CDR3aa: CASSRDRGNEQYF; CDR3nt: TGTGCCAGCAGCCGGGACAGGGGCAACGAGCAGTACTTC; abundance: .; len: 13; j_gene: TRBJ2-7; d_gene: TRBD1; v_gene: TRBV7-7
CDR3aa: CASSSGGRYYEQYF; CDR3nt: TGCGCCAGCAGCTCCGGTGGGAGGTACTACGAGCAGTACTTC; abundance: .; len: 14; j_gene: TRBJ2-7; d_gene: .; v_gene: TRBV5-1
CDR3aa: CASSRTEKNIQYF; CDR3nt: TGTGCCAGCAGCCGGACAGAGAAAAACATTCAGTACTTC; abundance: .; len: 13; j_gene: TRBJ2-4; d_gene: .; v_gene: TRBV21-1
CDR3aa: CASSLTRGGAVGEQYF; CDR3nt: TGCGCCAGCAGCTTGACCCGCGGGGGGGCGGTAGGGGAGCAGTACTTC; abundance: few; len: 16; j_gene: TRBJ2-7; d_gene: TRBD2; v_gene: TRBV5-1
CDR3aa: CASSSDGYNEKLFF; CDR3nt: TGTGCCAGCAGCTCCGACGGGTATAATGAAAAACTGTTTTTT; abundance: .; len: 14; j_gene: TRBJ1-4; d_gene: .; v_gene: TRBV9
CDR3aa: CAINAGTGGAGELFF; CDR3nt: TGTGCCATCAACGCCGGGACAGGGGGAGCCGGGGAGCTGTTTTTT; abundance: .; len: 15; j_gene: TRBJ2-2; d_gene: TRBD1; v_gene: TRBV10-3
CDR3aa: CASRPDRIGTEAFF; CDR3nt: TGTGCCAGCAGACCCGACAGGATTGGCACTGAAGCTTTCTTT; abundance: .; len: 14; j_gene: TRBJ1-1; d_gene: .; v_gene: TRBV6-5
CDR3aa: CASSATTGKFDEQFF; CDR3nt: TGTGCCAGCAGTGCAACGACAGGGAAGTTCGATGAGCAGTTCTTC; abundance: .; len: 15; j_gene: TRBJ2-1; d_gene: TRBD1; v_gene: TRBV6-6
CDR3aa: CASSQTLWGDNSPLHF; CDR3nt: TGCGCCAGCAGCCAGACATTATGGGGGGATAATTCACCCCTCCACTTT; abundance: .; len: 16; j_gene: TRBJ1-6; d_gene: .; v_gene: TRBV4-1
CDR3aa: CASNIRDFSEQFF; CDR3nt: TGTGCCAGCAACATCAGGGATTTCAGTGAGCAGTTCTTC; abundance: .; len: 13; j_gene: TRBJ2-1; d_gene: .; v_gene: TRBV5-6
CDR3aa: CASRDNRVPYEQYF; CDR3nt: TGTGCCAGCAGGGACAACAGGGTGCCCTACGAGCAGTACTTC; abundance: .; len: 14; j_gene: TRBJ2-7; d_gene: .; v_gene: TRBV6-6
CDR3aa: CATKRGYSGDDGYTF; CDR3nt: TGTGCCACTAAACGGGGGTATAGTGGAGATGATGGCTACACCTTC; abundance: few; len: 15; j_gene: TRBJ1-2; d_gene: .; v_gene: TRBV27
CDR3aa: CASSSPGGQETQYF; CDR3nt: TGTGCCAGCAGCTCCCCGGGGGGCCAAGAGACCCAGTACTTC; abundance: .; len: 14; j_gene: TRBJ2-5; d_gene: TRBD2; v_gene: TRBV13
CDR3aa: CASSLGTEDEQFF; CDR3nt: TGTGCCAGCAGCCTCGGGACAGAAGATGAGCAGTTCTTC; abundance: .; len: 13; j_gene: TRBJ2-1; d_gene: TRBD1; v_gene: TRBV5-4
CDR3aa: CATSRPGEISEAFF; CDR3nt: TGTGCCACCAGCAGACCAGGGGAAATATCTGAAGCTTTCTTT; abundance: .; len: 14; j_gene: TRBJ1-1; d_gene: .; v_gene: TRBV15
CDR3aa: CASSRWVGGGARTDTQYF; CDR3nt: TGCGCCAGCAGCCGGTGGGTGGGCGGGGGGGCCCGCACAGATACGCAGTATTTT; abundance: .; len: 18; j_gene: TRBJ2-3; d_gene: TRBD2; v_gene: TRBV5-1
CDR3aa: CATKGGDGLGTEAFF; CDR3nt: TGCGCCACCAAAGGAGGGGATGGCCTGGGGACTGAAGCTTTCTTT; abundance: .; len: 15; j_gene: TRBJ1-1; d_gene: .; v_gene: TRBV5-1
CDR3aa: CASSFGGLGETQYF; CDR3nt: TGCGCCAGCAGCTTCGGGGGGCTCGGGGAGACCCAGTACTTC; abundance: .; len: 14; j_gene: TRBJ2-5; d_gene: .; v_gene: TRBV5-1
CDR3aa: CASSPGAKTQYF; CDR3nt: TGTGCCAGCAGCCCAGGGGCGAAGACCCAGTACTTC; abundance: .; len: 12; j_gene: TRBJ2-5; d_gene: .; v_gene: TRBV7-6
CDR3aa: CASSWGGSGSPLHF; CDR3nt: TGTGCCAGCAGCTGGGGGGGGAGTGGTTCACCCCTCCACTTT; abundance: .; len: 14; j_gene: TRBJ1-6; d_gene: .; v_gene: TRBV2
CDR3aa: CASSEHGRYGYTF; CDR3nt: TGTGCCAGCAGTGAACACGGGAGATATGGCTACACCTTC; abundance: .; len: 13; j_gene: TRBJ1-2; d_gene: .; v_gene: TRBV6-1
CDR3aa: CASSEQEGPYNSPLHF; CDR3nt: TGCGCCAGCAGCGAGCAGGAGGGGCCCTATAATTCACCCCTCCACTTT; abundance: once; len: 16; j_gene: TRBJ1-6; d_gene: .; v_gene: TRBV5-1
CDR3aa: CASSESSRSLYNEQFF; CDR3nt: TGTGCCAGCAGTGAAAGTTCTAGATCCCTATACAATGAGCAGTTCTTC; abundance: .; len: 16; j_gene: TRBJ2-1; d_gene: .; v_gene: TRBV6-1
CDR3aa: CAWSNRRGRNTGELFF; CDR3nt: TGTGCCTGGAGTAACCGGAGGGGGCGGAACACCGGGGAGCTGTTTTTT; abundance: .; len: 16; j_gene: TRBJ2-2; d_gene: .; v_gene: TRBV30
CDR3aa: CASTLIYGYTF; CDR3nt: TGTGCCAGCACTCTAATCTATGGCTACACCTTC; abundance: .; len: 11; j_gene: TRBJ1-2; d_gene: .; v_gene: TRBV6-5
CDR3aa: CASSSGLAGEQYF; CDR3nt: TGTGCCAGCAGTTCGGGACTCGCTGGGGAGCAGTACTTC; abundance: few; len: 13; j_gene: TRBJ2-7; d_gene: .; v_gene: TRBV27
CDR3aa: CASSERGDTEAFF; CDR3nt: TGTGCCAGCAGTGAACGGGGGGACACTGAAGCTTTCTTT; abundance: .; len: 13; j_gene: TRBJ1-1; d_gene: .; v_gene: TRBV6-1
CDR3aa: CASSGGGGNTIYF; CDR3nt: TGTGCCAGCAGTGGGGGCGGTGGAAACACCATATATTTT; abundance: .; len: 13; j_gene: TRBJ1-3; d_gene: .; v_gene: TRBV6-1
CDR3aa: CASSARDFLYNEQFF; CDR3nt: TGTGCCAGCAGCGCCCGGGACTTCTTATACAATGAGCAGTTCTTC; abundance: .; len: 15; j_gene: TRBJ2-1; d_gene: .; v_gene: TRBV7-8
CDR3aa: CASSLDGGTTEAFF; CDR3nt: TGTGCCAGCAGCTTGGATGGGGGCACCACTGAAGCTTTCTTT; abundance: .; len: 14; j_gene: TRBJ1-1; d_gene: .; v_gene: TRBV5-4
CDR3aa: CSSSLGFRSASGNTIYF; CDR3nt: TGTTCCAGCAGCTTAGGGTTCAGGTCGGCTTCTGGAAACACCATATATTTT; abundance: .; len: 17; j_gene: TRBJ1-3; d_gene: .; v_gene: TRBV7-9
CDR3aa: CASSEVGTFGYTF; CDR3nt: TGTGCCAGCAGTGAAGTTGGGACTTTCGGCTACACCTTC; abundance: .; len: 13; j_gene: TRBJ1-2; d_gene: .; v_gene: TRBV2
CDR3aa: CASSLGDRENTEAFF; CDR3nt: TGTGCCAGCAGCTTGGGTGACAGGGAAAACACTGAAGCTTTCTTT; abundance: .; len: 15; j_gene: TRBJ1-1; d_gene: TRBD1; v_gene: TRBV5-6
CDR3aa: CASSPVLTYTQYF; CDR3nt: TGTGCCAGCAGCCCGGTTCTCACCTATACGCAGTATTTT; abundance: .; len: 13; j_gene: TRBJ2-3; d_gene: .; v_gene: TRBV5-6